This T cell receptor beta chain was identified in a study of OX40 agonist ivuxolimab in advanced cancers. As for the study in general: An agonistic human IgG2 monoclonal antibody against OX40 (CD134) was given. Patients enrolled in dose escalation were diagnosed with hepatocellular carcinoma, melanoma, renal cell or head and neck cancer.

Produced via immunoSEQ multiplex PCR; TCRdb's table is partial and in-frame only. The top ten clones hold roughly 9% of a sample with about 80,000 clones, over 80% of them seen once. Regarding this clone: Its antigen is unknown.

Study-level points and caveats: The study found that CD8+ T cells averaged more expanded clones than CD4+.

The V end was cut by 8 bases, the J end by 0 bases, with 29 bases between. The germline CDR1 and CDR2 sequences are LNHDA and SQIVND (reference sequence). CDR3 length: 20 residues. The V and J genes are TRBV19 and TRBJ1-5; D ambiguous. This receptor was obtained from an adult with an advanced solid tumor such as melanoma, head and neck, liver or kidney cancer. The input for sequencing was CD4+ or CD8+ T cells sorted from blood, taken in a trial of the OX40 agonist ivuxolimab. DNA for the CDR3: TGTGCCAGTCCTCCACTCGCGCCGGCGGGTCCCCTTTATAGCAATCAGCCCCAGCATTTT. This encodes CASPPLAPAGPLYSNQPQHF.